The 21 T cell receptor beta chains listed next were all sequenced from one sample in a study of CD8+CD57+ T cells in acquired aplastic anemia. Individuals selected for sequencing had exhibited CD8+CD57+ cell expansion on flow cytometry. Genomic DNA templated the TCR beta VDJ and CDR3 profiling. MiXCR was run by TCRdb on the reads, yielding one entry per CDR3 protein. The sample has 200,000 or so distinct CDR3 sequences; just under 50% are singletons. The sample comprised sorted CD4+, CD8+, or CD8+CD57+ T cells (not recorded which) from PBMCs. These receptors were collected from a human donor with aplastic anemia.

The count of this clonotype is one. V is TRBV12-3 or TRBV12-4 and J is TRBJ2-2; no reliable D call. Trimming took 1 base from V and 5 from J, leaving 14 bases between them. CDR3 length: 16 amino acids. The CDR3 protein is CASSLGGFGRTGELFF. The CDR3 nucleotides are TGTGCCAGCAGTTTAGGCGGTTTTGGTCGAACCGGGGAGCTGTTTTTT.

The table lists this clonotype with many counts. The gene calls are TRBV7-9 and TRBJ2-1; 8 positions match TRBD2. The CDR3 is made up of 16 amino acids. Germline V gene lookup returns CDR1 SEHNR and CDR2 FQNEAQ (reference sequence). V shed 4 bases, J shed 0 bases, and the junction held 5 bases outside the gene matches. CDR3 in DNA: TGTGCCAGCAGCTCTTTAGCGGGAAGCTCCTACAATGAGCAGTTCTTC. Amino acid sequence: CASSSLAGSSYNEQFF. The variable domain in full, with the rest retrieved from reference TRBV7-9 and TRBJ2-1, is DTGVSQNPRHKITKRGQNVTFRCDPISEHNRLYWYRQTLGQGPEFLTYFQNEAQLEKSRLLSDRFSAERPKGSFSTLEIQRTEQGDSAMYLCASSSLAGSSYNEQFFGPGTRLTVL.

In its sample, this clonotype was seen many times. The CDR3 is CSARPKYNEQFF. CDR3 nucleotides: TGCAGTGCTAGACCCAAGTACAATGAGCAGTTCTTC. The chain has TRBV20-1 and TRBJ2-1, with D unresolved. Germline V CDR1 and CDR2: DFQATT, SNEGSKA (reference sequence). The CDR3 has 12 amino acids. Between the trimmed V and J ends, which lost 2 bases and 4 bases, there was a span of 6 bases.

This chain links TRBV5-6 with TRBJ1-5; no clear D. The V gene lost 4 bases and the J gene lost 5 bases, with 16 bases spanning the gap. This CDR3 spans 15 amino acids. Germline CDR1 is SGHDT and CDR2 is YYEEEE. DNA of the CDR3: TGTGCCAGCAGCCCGGGTGGCATGGGTGATCAGCCCCAGCATTTT. Translation: CASSPGGMGDQPQHF.

This clonotype was observed many times. J is TRBJ2-7 and V is TRBV12-3 or TRBV12-4; TRBD2 matches at 16 bases. CDR3 length equals 18 residues. Trimming removed 5 bases from V and 6 bases from J; junction bases left unmatched: 13. This CDR3 reads CASSNPGLAGGPRVEQYF. CDR3 sequence (DNA): TGTGCCAGCAGTAACCCGGGACTAGCGGGAGGGCCTAGGGTCGAGCAGTACTTC.

This clonotype was counted only a few times. The chain links TRBV30 to TRBJ2-7, with D possibly matching TRBD1 (5 bases). The V gene lost 4 bases and the J gene lost 5 bases, with 18 bases spanning the gap. CDR1 and CDR2 (germline): GTSNPN, SVGIG (reference sequence). CDR3 size: 14 residues. The CDR3 nucleotides are TGTGCCTGGAAAAAGGGGCCCAGGTGGAACGAGCAGTACTTC. Its translation is CAWKKGPRWNEQYF.

This clonotype was recorded at least ten times. The chain combines TRBV5-6 with TRBJ1-1; tentatively, D is TRBD1 (5 bases). This CDR3 has 15 residues. Trimming cost V 6 bases and J 3 bases, with 18 bases left between them. Germline V lookup: CDR1 SGHDT, CDR2 YYEEEE. CDR3 sequence reads: CASNPLGTAYTEAFF. The CDR3 coding sequence is TGTGCCAGCAACCCGCTGGGGACTGCCTACACTGAAGCTTTCTTT.

The V and J genes are TRBV19 and TRBJ2-1, with 10 bases lining up with TRBD2. The CDR3 contains 17 residues. V gave up 9 bases and J gave up 6 bases; unmatched junction bases: 17. Germline V CDR1 and CDR2: LNHDA, SQIVND (reference sequence). The CDR3 loop reads CASSSPQTSGGANEQFF. Here the CDR3 DNA reads TGTGCCAGCAGTTCCCCCCAGACGAGCGGGGGGGCCAATGAGCAGTTCTTC.

This clonotype has just a few counts. The chain links TRBV7-8 to TRBJ1-1, with a possible D match to TRBD1 (6 bases). The germline V gene encodes CDR1 SGHVS and CDR2 FQNEAQ. Trimming left V 5 bases short and J 8 bases short, with 18 bases between. The CDR3 sequence is 14 residues long. The CDR3 region is CASSLVRGAGEAFF. The CDR3 region has the DNA TGTGCCAGCAGCCTAGTGAGGGGGGCGGGAGAAGCTTTCTTT.

This clonotype was seen many times. CDR3 nucleotides: TGCGCCAGCGGCCGTAGACAGAACTATGGCTACACCTTC. Protein: CASGRRQNYGYTF. The V gene is TRBV4-1, the J gene TRBJ1-2, with a possible D match to TRBD1 (5 bases). The V gene's germline CDR1 is MGHRA and CDR2 YSYEKL. V lost 8 bases to trimming and J lost 2 bases, with 12 bases between them. The CDR3 is 13 amino acids.

There are many counts of this clonotype. The rearrangement uses TRBV19 and TRBJ1-2, with TRBD1 as a possible D gene (6 bases). The CDR3 is 13 amino acids. Germline CDR1 and CDR2: LNHDA and SQIVND (reference sequence). Trimming pared 3 bases from V and 3 bases from J, leaving 8 bases between. The CDR3, as DNA: TGTGCCAGTAGTATGAACAGGGACTATGGCTACACCTTC. Translating it yields CASSMNRDYGYTF.

The rearrangement uses TRBV14 and TRBJ2-1; TRBD2 agrees at 11 bases. Germline-derived CDR1 and CDR2 are SGHDN and FVKESK. The CDR3 is 17 amino acids. The junction had 9 bases not matched to a gene; V was cut back by 3 bases and J by 5 bases. The CDR3 DNA reads TGTGCCAGCAGCCACCTATTAGCGGGAGGGCCCGACAATGAGCAGTTCTTC. Protein: CASSHLLAGGPDNEQFF.

V gene TRBV7-9 combines with J gene TRBJ1-2; tentatively, D is TRBD1 (5 bases). The CDR3 is made up of 12 amino acids. Deletions cut 1 base from V and 12 bases from J, with 12 bases between. Germline V lookup: CDR1 SEHNR, CDR2 FQNEAQ (reference sequence). For the CDR3, the DNA is TGTGCCAGCAGCTTAGGGACATCCGGTAACACCTTC. It encodes CASSLGTSGNTF.

V usage is TRBV30 and J usage is TRBJ2-7; 14 positions agree with TRBD2. J gave up 4 bases and V 5 bases, and 7 bases lay outside the gene matches. The CDR3 extends over 15 amino acids. Per germline, CDR1 GTSNPN and CDR2 SVGIG (reference sequence). The CDR3: CAWAPGLAGVYEQYF. The CDR3 DNA follows: TGTGCCTGGGCACCGGGACTAGCGGGAGTATACGAGCAGTACTTC.

At least ten counts were recorded for this clonotype. The chain links TRBV20-1 to TRBJ1-6; D gene ambiguous. The germline V gene encodes CDR1 DFQATT and CDR2 SNEGSKA (reference sequence). V shed 0 bases and J shed 7 bases, with 13 bases lying between them. CDR3 length: 15 residues. CDR3 sequence reads: CSARDAGRPNSPLHF. For the CDR3, the DNA is TGCAGTGCTAGAGATGCTGGCAGGCCGAATTCACCCCTCCACTTT.

The chain links TRBV10-2 to TRBJ2-1, with D perhaps TRBD2 (5 bases). CDR3 size: 16 residues. Trimming took off 1 base at V and 0 bases at J, with 10 bases between the two ends. In germline, CDR1 is WSHSY, CDR2 SAAADI. The CDR3 region has the DNA TGCGCCAGCAGTGAGTGGAGCGGAAGCTCCTACAATGAGCAGTTCTTC. Translation gives CASSEWSGSSYNEQFF.

This clonotype was counted only a few times. J is TRBJ2-1 and V is TRBV15; D is uncertain. The length of the CDR3 is 13 residues. Trimming took 3 bases from V and 9 from J, leaving 12 bases between them. Germline V CDR1 and CDR2: LNHNV, YYDKDF (reference sequence). This chain's CDR3 is CATSRTGRFEQFF. In nucleotides, the CDR3 is TGTGCCACCAGCAGGACGGGTCGCTTTGAGCAGTTCTTC.

V usage is TRBV4-3 and J usage is TRBJ2-5; 12 bases are shared with TRBD2. The V segment lost 1 base and the J segment 5 bases; nucleotides outside the gene matches: 11. The CDR3 runs to 18 residues. Germline V CDR1 and CDR2: LGHNA, YSLEER. The CDR3 sequence is CASSQALAGGRAGETQYF. The DNA for the CDR3 is TGCGCCAGCAGCCAAGCCCTAGCGGGAGGGAGGGCCGGGGAGACCCAGTACTTC.

This clonotype was seen a few times. The rearrangement joins TRBV10-3 to TRBJ2-3; D is unclear. V lost 3 bases, J lost 4 bases, and 8 bases lay in between. The CDR3 covers 13 residues. Germline-derived CDR1 and CDR2 are ENHRY and SYGVKD. The CDR3 loop is CAISDRVADTQYF. DNA for the CDR3: TGTGCCATCAGTGACCGGGTGGCAGATACGCAGTATTTT.

In this sample, this clonotype turned up a few times. The chain carries TRBV5-5 and TRBJ2-5; 8 nucleotides align to TRBD1. V was pared by 4 bases and J by 4 bases, with 15 bases of the junction left unmatched. Germline assignment: CDR1 SGHKS and CDR2 YYEKEE (reference sequence). There are 17 residues in the CDR3. The CDR3 protein is CASSLSIIQGELETQYF. The CDR3 nucleotides are TGTGCCAGCAGCCTATCCATTATACAGGGGGAGTTAGAGACCCAGTACTTC.

The V and J genes are TRBV7-6 and TRBJ1-5; D is uncertain. The germline V gene has CDR1 SGHVS and CDR2 FNYEAQ. Trimming shortened V by 1 base and J by 9 bases, and 10 bases separated the two germline ends. There are 13 residues in the CDR3. DNA of the CDR3: TGTGCCAGCAGCTTAGGGGGTTCCGCGCCCCAGCATTTT. This gives the protein CASSLGGSAPQHF.